This T cell receptor (beta chain) came from a study of blood T cell repertoires in COVID-19. Study in general: Specimens from acute and convalescent COVID-19 originated in the United States, Italy and Spain. The analysed material was cDNA or gDNA that came from T cells, B-cell-depleted T cells, or PBMCs.

This clone was detected only a few times. The protocol was immunoSEQ multiplex PCR, while the TCRdb copy is restricted to in-frame clones and leaves out a portion. The sample consists of approximately 130,000 clones, 88% of them appearing once. V lost 0 bases, J lost 3 bases, and 12 bases lay in between. CDR3 size: 15 residues. Germline V gene lookup returns CDR1 GTSNPN and CDR2 SVGIG (reference sequence). Input material: peripheral blood. The V call is TRBV30, the J call TRBJ1-3; the D is unclear. The TCR was taken from a man aged 50 or older with acute or convalescent COVID-19. Here the CDR3 reads CAWSVVGLGGNTIYF. The CDR3 DNA sequence: TGTGCCTGGAGTGTGGTGGGCCTTGGTGGAAACACCATATATTTT.